Listed below are T cell receptor beta chains from one sample, sequenced in a study of beta chain features in type 1 diabetes. Data came from immunoSEQ multiplex PCR; TCRdb stores just in-frame clones and leaves some out. The sample consists of over 100,000 clones, about 40% of them appearing once. The sequenced sample consisted of stem cell memory CD4+ T cells from blood. The receptors originated from a woman between 18 and 29 years old in good health. CDR3s include the opening cysteine and the closing phenylalanine or tryptophan. The D gene is left open where the match is weak. Expanded clones are given a class, and other clones once, few, many or no size at all.

v_gene,abundance,d_gene,j_gene,CDR3nt,CDR3aa
TRBV18,-,-,TRBJ2-1,TGTGCCAGCTCCCCCGGACAGTACAATGAGCAGTTCTTC,CASSPGQYNEQFF
TRBV7-2,-,-,TRBJ1-2,TGTGCCAGCAGCTACCAGGGTACGCACTATGGCTACACCTTC,CASSYQGTHYGYTF
TRBV7-2,-,TRBD2,TRBJ2-1,TGTGCCAGCAGCTTAGGCGGGACTAGCGGGATCAATGAGCAGTTCTTC,CASSLGGTSGINEQFF
TRBV7-2,-,-,TRBJ2-7,TGTGCCAGCAGCTTTGGGTTGTTACAGGGCTACGAGCAGTACTTC,CASSFGLLQGYEQYF
TRBV6-1,-,-,TRBJ2-3,TGTGCCAGCAGTGAATTGGCCGGAGTAGCGACAGATACGCAGTATTTT,CASSELAGVATDTQYF
TRBV7-9,few,TRBD1,TRBJ2-3,TGTGCCAGCAGCTTCCCCCCGGGACAGGGACATCCTACGCAGTATTTT,CASSFPPGQGHPTQYF
TRBV29-1,-,-,TRBJ2-7,TGCAGCGTTAGACAGCCCCTTTACTACGAGCAGTACTTC,CSVRQPLYYEQYF
TRBV27,-,TRBD2,TRBJ2-5,TGTGCCAGCAGTTTATCGACTAGCGGGAGGACCAACAAAGAGACCCAGTACTTC,CASSLSTSGRTNKETQYF
TRBV5-1,once,TRBD2,TRBJ2-1,TGCGCCAGCAGCTCAAGTGGCGGGAGGGCCAATACCTACAATGAGCAGTTCTTC,CASSSSGGRANTYNEQFF
TRBV7-9,few,TRBD1,TRBJ2-1,TGTGCCAGCAGCCGACGGCTACCTCCGGGACAGGGTGGATGGGAGCAGTTCTTC,CASSRRLPPGQGGWEQFF
TRBV20-1,-,-,TRBJ2-5,TGCAGTGCTAGGAGGGGGGAGACCCAGTACTTC,CSARRGETQYF
TRBV18,few,-,TRBJ2-1,TGTGCCAGCTCCCTCGGCCTAGTGGATGAGCAGTTCTTC,CASSLGLVDEQFF
TRBV7-6,once,TRBD1,TRBJ2-1,TGTGCCAGCAGCTTAGAACAGACAGGGGGTAGGAAGTTCTTC,CASSLEQTGGRKFF
TRBV4-1,-,TRBD2,TRBJ2-7,TGCGCCAGCAGCCACGGACTAGCGGGAGCAGGTGAGCAGTACTTC,CASSHGLAGAGEQYF